These 18 T cell receptor beta chains share one sample of origin, sequenced in a study of blood T cell repertoires in COVID-19. Assay used: immunoSEQ multiplex PCR; TCRdb lists only in-frame clones, some missing. Among approximately 200,000 clones listed, more than 65% were seen once. The sequencing sample was made of PBMCs or T cells enriched from blood (not recorded which). Source of these receptors: a middle-aged man who had recovered from COVID-19.

The chain has TRBV6-2 or TRBV6-3 and TRBJ1-2; D gene unclear. Trimming took off 4 bases at V and 0 bases at J, with 18 bases between the two ends. Looked up from germline, CDR1 is MNHEY and CDR2 is SVGEGT. The CDR3 has 17 residues. The CDR3 sequence: CASSSDTLGLTNYGYTF. The CDR3 DNA follows: TGTGCCAGCAGTTCAGACACCTTAGGATTAACTAACTATGGCTACACCTTC.

The V call is TRBV7-9, the J call TRBJ1-2, with no clear D. The germline V and J ends were trimmed by 6 bases and 6 bases, with 11 bases remaining between them. The CDR3 has 12 residues. The germline V gene encodes CDR1 SEHNR and CDR2 FQNEAQ (reference sequence). For the CDR3, the DNA is TGTGCCAGCAGTCGAAGCACGAATGGCTACACCTTC. Translation: CASSRSTNGYTF.

V gene TRBV28 combines with J gene TRBJ1-1; tentatively, D is TRBD1 (6 bases). Germline V gene data show CDR1 as MDHEN and CDR2 as SYDVKM. Deletions cut 3 bases from V and 1 base from J, with 15 bases between. The CDR3 has 16 amino acids. The DNA of the CDR3 is TGTGCCAGCAGTTTCCCGACAGGACAGACGAACACTGAAGCTTTCTTT. Translation gives CASSFPTGQTNTEAFF.

This rearrangement joins TRBV29-1 to TRBJ1-2; 7 nucleotides match TRBD1. CDR1 and CDR2 (germline): SQVTM, ANQGSEA. The CDR3 is made up of 12 amino acids. J was trimmed by 6 bases and V by 4 bases; bases with no gene match: 5. CDR3 DNA sequence: TGCAGCGTTGGCCCAACAGGGGATGGCTACACCTTC. Translating it yields CSVGPTGDGYTF.

The chain combines TRBV10-3 with TRBJ2-1, with TRBD1 matching 9 bases. V lost 0 bases to trimming and J lost 5 bases; unmatched junction nucleotides: 2. CDR1 is ENHRY, CDR2 SYGVKD, per germline. The CDR3 sequence is 15 residues long. CDR3 in amino acids: CAISESGQGHNEQFF. Here the CDR3 DNA reads TGTGCCATCAGTGAGTCGGGACAGGGACACAATGAGCAGTTCTTC.

The chain combines TRBV28 with TRBJ1-2; 9 bases align to TRBD1. Germline trimming cut 6 bases from V and 8 bases from J; bases unmatched to any gene: 7. CDR3 size: 13 residues. CDR1 is MDHEN and CDR2 is SYDVKM in the germline V gene. The CDR3 sequence: CASSEQGARGYTF. CDR3 coding DNA: TGTGCCAGCAGCGAACAGGGGGCTAGAGGCTACACCTTC.

This clone was found once. This rearrangement joins TRBV27 to TRBJ1-2, with D unresolved. The CDR3 contains 15 residues. Trimming stripped 8 bases from V and 0 bases from J, with 16 bases between. From germline, CDR1 is MNHEY and CDR2 SMNVEV (reference sequence). DNA for the CDR3: TGTGCCAGCGGAAGACTGAGCGGAACTAACTATGGCTACACCTTC. It yields the protein CASGRLSGTNYGYTF.

This chain connects TRBV28 to TRBJ2-7; tentative D call: TRBD2 (5 bases). Germline CDR1 reads MDHEN; CDR2 reads SYDVKM. Trimming took off 2 bases at V and 2 bases at J, with 7 bases between the two ends. The CDR3 consists of 13 residues. CDR3 nucleotide sequence: TGTGCCAGCAGTTTACGGGATCCCTACGAGCAGTACTTC. It specifies CASSLRDPYEQYF.

This sequence joins TRBV21-1 and TRBJ2-5; the D call in the table, TRBD2, was not verified against the DNA. TRBV21-1 is a documented pseudogene. The CDR3 totals 18 residues. CDR3 amino acids: CASSKVGASGGKWETQYF. The CDR3 DNA is TGTGCCAGCAGCAAAGTAGGGGCTAGCGGGGGGAAATGGGAGACCCAGTACTTC.

A few counts support this clone. The gene calls are TRBV3-1 (or the pseudogene TRBV3-2) and TRBJ1-1; D might be TRBD1 (5 bases). This CDR3 has 15 amino acids. Germline-derived CDR1 and CDR2 are LGHDT and YNNKEL (reference sequence). V was trimmed by 6 bases and J by 4 bases, leaving 18 bases between them. Here the CDR3 reads CASSPLQGLGTEAFF. The CDR3, as DNA: TGTGCCAGCAGTCCCCTCCAGGGTCTTGGCACTGAAGCTTTCTTT.

The CDR3 loop is CASSQHSGQDFNEQFF. Here the CDR3 DNA reads TGCGCCAGCAGCCAACATAGCGGGCAGGATTTCAATGAGCAGTTCTTC. The V gene is TRBV4-1, the J gene TRBJ2-1, with 7 bases matching TRBD2. CDR3 length: 16 residues. Germline V gene sequence: CDR1 MGHRA, CDR2 YSYEKL. J was trimmed by 6 bases and V by 2 bases; bases with no gene match: 10.

The chain recombines TRBV18 with TRBJ2-5; D remains unclear. CDR3 size: 16 residues. Germline V gene sequence: CDR1 KGHSH, CDR2 LQKENI. Trimming removed 2 bases at V and 5 bases at J, with 18 bases between. This CDR3 reads CASSPTRRATFETQYF. The CDR3 DNA reads as TGTGCCAGCTCACCAACCCGGAGAGCTACCTTTGAGACCCAGTACTTC.

This chain connects TRBV19 to TRBJ1-5; 7 bases match TRBD1. CDR1 and CDR2 from the germline V gene are LNHDA and SQIVND (reference sequence). The V and J ends lost 7 bases and 5 bases, in that order; junction bases with no gene match: 11. The CDR3 length is 15 residues. The CDR3 region is CASISRRDSYQPQHF. Written as DNA, the CDR3 is TGTGCCAGTATTTCCAGGCGGGACAGTTATCAGCCCCAGCATTTT.

This chain links TRBV18 with TRBJ2-7; 7 bases align to TRBD2. Germline values: CDR1 KGHSH, CDR2 LQKENI. CDR3 length equals 14 residues. Trimming at V came to 6 bases and at J to 12 bases, leaving 17 bases not matched to a gene. The DNA for the CDR3 is TGTGCCAGCTCTACCGTGGGTAGCGGGCACCTCTGGTACTTC. Protein: CASSTVGSGHLWYF.

J is TRBJ2-7 and V is TRBV6-5; 12 nucleotides match TRBD1. The CDR3 totals 13 residues. CDR1 and CDR2 from the germline V gene are MNHEY and SVGAGI. The J segment lost 4 bases and the V segment lost 6 bases, leaving 1 base of the junction unmatched. In nucleotides, the CDR3 is TGTGCCAGCAGGGGACAGGGGGCGTACGAGCAGTACTTC. It codes for CASRGQGAYEQYF.

V usage is TRBV18 and J usage is TRBJ2-2, with D tentatively TRBD1 (5 bases). V gave up 5 bases and J gave up 0 bases, with 10 bases separating them. Germline V gene data show CDR1 as KGHSH and CDR2 as LQKENI. This CDR3 region has 15 residues. CDR3 sequence: CASSVGQANTGELFF. CDR3 nucleotide sequence: TGTGCCAGCTCAGTAGGACAAGCGAACACCGGGGAGCTGTTTTTT. Complete variable domain (other parts from reference TRBV18 and TRBJ2-2): NAGVMQNPRHLVRRRGQEARLRCSPMKGHSHVYWYRQLPEEGLKFMVYLQKENIIDESGMPKERFSAEFPKEGPSILRIQQVVRGDSAAYFCASSVGQANTGELFFGEGSRLTVL.

The chain links TRBV5-1 to TRBJ1-1; D is perhaps TRBD1 (6 bases). Trimming took 0 bases from V and 11 from J, leaving 17 bases between them. Germline CDR1 reads SGHRS; CDR2 reads YFSETQ. This CDR3 is built from 14 residues. CDR3 in DNA: TGCGCCAGCAGCTTGGCAGGCAGGGGTTCTTTGGCTTTCTTT. Protein sequence: CASSLAGRGSLAFF.

The rearrangement links TRBV18 to TRBJ1-1, with 10 bases lining up with TRBD1. There are 19 residues in the CDR3. CDR1 is KGHSH and CDR2 is LQKENI in the germline V gene. Trimming at V came to 5 bases and at J to 0 bases, leaving 15 bases not matched to a gene. CDR3 in amino acids: CASSVSWDRGPLMNTEAFF. The CDR3 DNA reads TGTGCCAGCTCAGTCTCGTGGGACAGGGGCCCTCTGATGAACACTGAAGCTTTCTTT.